Sequencing of this T cell receptor (beta chain) was carried out in a study of shared clonotypes between healthy human individuals. Findings of the study overall: A small donor pool kept down the genetic and exposure-history diversity that was represented. Incompleteness in sorted-subset sequencing, despite large depth, was shown by rarefaction.

Per the germline V gene, CDR1 is SGHNT and CDR2 is YENEEA. Trimming removed 0 bases from V and 6 bases from J; junction bases left unmatched: 4. CDR3 length equals 14 residues. The naive CD8 population came from CD45RO-negative cells selected for CCR7, without terminally differentiated effector memory CD45RA+ cells. All donors were Caucasian adults living in Nashville, Tennessee. With respect to this clone: As yet, its antigen is unknown.

When replicate PCRs were run on sorted subsets, they used 150 to 250 ng DNA, 30,000 to 35,000 T cell genomes. Generated by immunoSEQ multiplex PCR, the TCRdb table keeps only in-frame clones and is missing some. The data show under 1 million clones, with nearly 95% seen just once and less than 25% held by the top ten. This rearrangement joins TRBV11-3 to TRBJ2-5, with 7 bases fitting TRBD2. The TCR sequence derives from a man aged 30 to 39 in good health. Sequenced input: naive CD8+ T cells sorted from blood. Here the CDR3 DNA reads TGTGCCAGCAGCTTAGATGGGGGGGGTAAGACCCAGTACTTC. It translates to CASSLDGGGKTQYF.